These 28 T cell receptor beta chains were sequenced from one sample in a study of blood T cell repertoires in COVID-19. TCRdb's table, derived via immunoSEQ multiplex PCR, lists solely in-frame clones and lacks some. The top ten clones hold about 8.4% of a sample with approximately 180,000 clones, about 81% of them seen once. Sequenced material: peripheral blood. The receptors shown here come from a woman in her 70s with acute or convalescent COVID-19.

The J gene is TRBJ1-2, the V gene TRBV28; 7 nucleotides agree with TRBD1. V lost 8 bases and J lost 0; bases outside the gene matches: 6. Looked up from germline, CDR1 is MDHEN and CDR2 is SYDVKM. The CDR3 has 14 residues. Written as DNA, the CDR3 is TGTGCCAGCCGTAACAGGGGAACTAACTATGGCTACACCTTC. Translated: CASRNRGTNYGYTF.

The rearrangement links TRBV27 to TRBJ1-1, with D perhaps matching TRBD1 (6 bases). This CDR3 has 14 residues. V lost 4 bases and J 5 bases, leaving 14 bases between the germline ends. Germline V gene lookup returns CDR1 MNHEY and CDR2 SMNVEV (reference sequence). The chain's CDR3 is CASSYQGRGTEAFF. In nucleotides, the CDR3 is TGTGCCAGCAGTTATCAGGGGCGGGGGACTGAAGCTTTCTTT.

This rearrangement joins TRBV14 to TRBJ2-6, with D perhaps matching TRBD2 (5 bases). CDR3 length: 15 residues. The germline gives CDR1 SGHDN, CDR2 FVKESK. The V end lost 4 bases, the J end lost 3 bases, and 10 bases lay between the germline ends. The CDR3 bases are TGTGCCAGCAGCCTGTCCCGGGGTGGGGCCAACGTCCTGACTTTC. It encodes CASSLSRGGANVLTF.

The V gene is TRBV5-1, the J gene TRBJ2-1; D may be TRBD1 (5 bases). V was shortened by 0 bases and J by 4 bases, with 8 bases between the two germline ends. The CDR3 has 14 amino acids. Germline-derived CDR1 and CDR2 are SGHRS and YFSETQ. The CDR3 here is CASSLATEYNEQFF. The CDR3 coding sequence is TGCGCCAGCAGCTTGGCGACAGAGTACAATGAGCAGTTCTTC.

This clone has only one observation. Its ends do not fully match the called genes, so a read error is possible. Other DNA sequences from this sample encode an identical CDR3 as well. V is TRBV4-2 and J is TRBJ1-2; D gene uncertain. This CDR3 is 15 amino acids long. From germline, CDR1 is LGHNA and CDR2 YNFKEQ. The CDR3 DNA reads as TGTGCTAGCAGCCTCGACTACCGGGCCCACTATGGCTACACCTTC. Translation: CASSLDYRAHYGYTF.

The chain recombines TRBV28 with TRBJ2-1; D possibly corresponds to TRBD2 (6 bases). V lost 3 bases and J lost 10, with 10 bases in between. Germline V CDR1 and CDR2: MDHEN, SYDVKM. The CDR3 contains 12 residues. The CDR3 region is CASSFAGREQFF. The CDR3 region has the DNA TGTGCCAGCAGTTTCGCGGGGAGAGAGCAGTTCTTC.

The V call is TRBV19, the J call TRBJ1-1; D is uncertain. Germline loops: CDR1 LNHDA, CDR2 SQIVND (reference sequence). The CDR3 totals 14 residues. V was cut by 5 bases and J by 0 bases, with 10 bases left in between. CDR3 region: CASSPQMVNTEAFF. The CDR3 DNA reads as TGTGCCAGTAGTCCCCAGATGGTGAACACTGAAGCTTTCTTT.

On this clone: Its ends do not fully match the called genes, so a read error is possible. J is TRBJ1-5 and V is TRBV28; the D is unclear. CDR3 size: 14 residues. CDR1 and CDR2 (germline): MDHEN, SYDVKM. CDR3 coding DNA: TGTGCCAGCATCACGGGGATGGGCAATCAGCCCCAGCGTTTT. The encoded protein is CASITGMGNQPQRF.

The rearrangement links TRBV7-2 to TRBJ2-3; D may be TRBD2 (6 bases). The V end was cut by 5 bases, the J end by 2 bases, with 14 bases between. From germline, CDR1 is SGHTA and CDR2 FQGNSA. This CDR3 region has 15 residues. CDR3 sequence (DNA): TGTGCCAGCAGCGCGTCGGGACTCCTCACAGATACGCAGTATTTT. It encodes CASSASGLLTDTQYF.

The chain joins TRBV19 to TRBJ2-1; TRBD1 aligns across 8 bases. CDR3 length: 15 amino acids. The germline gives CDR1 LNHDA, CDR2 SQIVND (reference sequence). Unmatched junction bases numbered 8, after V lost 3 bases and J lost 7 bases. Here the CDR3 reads CASSIRQGANNEQFF. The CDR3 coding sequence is TGTGCCAGTAGTATTAGGCAGGGGGCGAATAATGAGCAGTTCTTC.

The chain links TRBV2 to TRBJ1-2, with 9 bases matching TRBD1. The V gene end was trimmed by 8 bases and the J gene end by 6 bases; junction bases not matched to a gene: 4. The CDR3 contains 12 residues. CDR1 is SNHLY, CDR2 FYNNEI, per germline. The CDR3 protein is CASYRGRHGYTF. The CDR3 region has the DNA TGTGCCAGCTACAGGGGGCGCCATGGCTACACCTTC. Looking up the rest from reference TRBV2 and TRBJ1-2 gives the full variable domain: EPEVTQTPSHQVTQMGQEVILRCVPISNHLYFYWYRQILGQKVEFLVSFYNNEISEKSEIFDDQFSVERPDGSNFTLKIRSTKLEDSAMYFCASYRGRHGYTFGSGTRLTVV.

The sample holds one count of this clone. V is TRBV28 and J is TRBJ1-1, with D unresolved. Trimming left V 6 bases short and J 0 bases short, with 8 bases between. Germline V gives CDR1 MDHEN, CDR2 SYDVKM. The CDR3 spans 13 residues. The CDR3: CASRRALNTEAFF. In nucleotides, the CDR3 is TGTGCCAGCAGACGCGCTCTGAACACTGAAGCTTTCTTT.

In nucleotides, the CDR3 is TGTGCCAGCAGCTTATGGGGAGCGGGAGCTTTCTTT. This sequence encodes CASSLWGAGAFF. The genes are TRBV11-2 and TRBJ1-1; D call uncertain. V gave up 2 bases and J gave up 10 bases, with 11 bases separating them. The CDR3 is 12 residues long. The germline V gene encodes CDR1 SGHAT and CDR2 FQNNGV. Complete variable domain (other parts from reference TRBV11-2 and TRBJ1-1): EAGVAQSPRYKIIEKRQSVAFWCNPISGHATLYWYQQILGQGPKLLIQFQNNGVVDDSQLPKDRFSAERLKGVDSTLKIQPAKLEDSAVYLCASSLWGAGAFFGQGTRLTVV.

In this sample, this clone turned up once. DNA of the CDR3: TGTGCCAGCAGCTTCGGGGTCCTAAACACTGAAGCTTTCTTT. This codes for CASSFGVLNTEAFF. The chain recombines TRBV7-2 with TRBJ1-1; no firm D call. V was trimmed by 3 bases and J by 2 bases, leaving 10 bases between them. CDR1 is SGHTA, CDR2 FQGNSA, per germline. The CDR3 is 14 residues long.

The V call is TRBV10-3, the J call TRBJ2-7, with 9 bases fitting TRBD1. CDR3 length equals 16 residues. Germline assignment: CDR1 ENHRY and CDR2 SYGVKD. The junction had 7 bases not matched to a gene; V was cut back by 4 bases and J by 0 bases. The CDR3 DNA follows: TGTGCCATCAGTGGGACAGGGGCCCTTAGCTCCTACGAGCAGTACTTC. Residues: CAISGTGALSSYEQYF.

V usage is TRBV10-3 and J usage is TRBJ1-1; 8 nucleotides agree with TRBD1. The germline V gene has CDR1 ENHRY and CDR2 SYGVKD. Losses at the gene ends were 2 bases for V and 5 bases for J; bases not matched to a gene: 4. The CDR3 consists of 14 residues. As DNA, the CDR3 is TGTGCCATCAGTGAGGACAGGGGTGAAACTGAAGCTTTCTTT. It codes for CAISEDRGETEAFF.

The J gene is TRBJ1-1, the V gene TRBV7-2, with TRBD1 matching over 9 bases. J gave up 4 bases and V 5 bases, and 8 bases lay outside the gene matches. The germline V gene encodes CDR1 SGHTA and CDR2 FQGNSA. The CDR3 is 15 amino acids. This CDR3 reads CASSTRQGGGTEAFF. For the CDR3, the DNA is TGTGCCAGCAGCACCCGACAGGGGGGCGGCACTGAAGCTTTCTTT.

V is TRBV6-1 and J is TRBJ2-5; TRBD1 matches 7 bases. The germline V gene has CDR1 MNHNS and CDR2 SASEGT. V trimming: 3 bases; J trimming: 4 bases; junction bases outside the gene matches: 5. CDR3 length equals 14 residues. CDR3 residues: CASSEDRGRETQYF. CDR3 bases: TGTGCCAGCAGTGAGGATAGGGGGCGAGAGACCCAGTACTTC.

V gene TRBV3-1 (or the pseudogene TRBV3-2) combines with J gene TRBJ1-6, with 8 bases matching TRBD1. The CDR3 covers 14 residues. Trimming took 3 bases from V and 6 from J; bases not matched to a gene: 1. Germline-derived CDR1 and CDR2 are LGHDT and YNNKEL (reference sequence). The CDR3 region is CASSQTGVNSPLHF. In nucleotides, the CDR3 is TGTGCCAGCAGCCAGACAGGGGTTAATTCACCCCTCCACTTT.

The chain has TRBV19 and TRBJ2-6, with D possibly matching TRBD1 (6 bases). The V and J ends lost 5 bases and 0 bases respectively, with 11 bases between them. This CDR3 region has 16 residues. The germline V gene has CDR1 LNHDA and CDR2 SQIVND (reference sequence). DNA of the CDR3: TGTGCCAGTAGTTCAGGGGTGAGCTCTGGGGCCAACGTCCTGACTTTC. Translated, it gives CASSSGVSSGANVLTF.

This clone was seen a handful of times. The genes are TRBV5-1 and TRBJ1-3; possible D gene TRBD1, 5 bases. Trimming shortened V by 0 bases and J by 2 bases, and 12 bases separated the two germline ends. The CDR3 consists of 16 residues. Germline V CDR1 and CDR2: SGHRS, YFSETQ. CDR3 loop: CASSLEGYMTGNTIYF. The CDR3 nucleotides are TGCGCCAGCAGCTTGGAGGGGTACATGACTGGAAACACCATATATTTT.

CDR3 sequence reads: CAWSRQTHTGELFF. In DNA form, the CDR3 reads TGTGCCTGGAGTCGACAGACTCACACCGGGGAGCTGTTTTTT. The chain combines TRBV30 with TRBJ2-2; D might be TRBD1 (5 bases). Deletions cut 2 bases from V and 3 bases from J, with 10 bases between. Germline V gene data show CDR1 as GTSNPN and CDR2 as SVGIG (reference sequence). The CDR3 is 14 residues long.

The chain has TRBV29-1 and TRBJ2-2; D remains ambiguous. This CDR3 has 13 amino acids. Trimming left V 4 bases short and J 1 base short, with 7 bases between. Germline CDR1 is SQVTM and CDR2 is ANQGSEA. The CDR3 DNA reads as TGCAGCGTTGTCGCGCAGAACACCGGGGAGCTGTTTTTT. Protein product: CSVVAQNTGELFF.

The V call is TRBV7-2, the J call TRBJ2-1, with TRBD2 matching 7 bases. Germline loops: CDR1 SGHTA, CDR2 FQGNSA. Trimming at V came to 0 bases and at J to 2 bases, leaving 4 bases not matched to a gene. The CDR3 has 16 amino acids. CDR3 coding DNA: TGTGCCAGCAGCTTAGCGCGGGAGAGCGCCTACAATGAGCAGTTCTTC. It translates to CASSLARESAYNEQFF.

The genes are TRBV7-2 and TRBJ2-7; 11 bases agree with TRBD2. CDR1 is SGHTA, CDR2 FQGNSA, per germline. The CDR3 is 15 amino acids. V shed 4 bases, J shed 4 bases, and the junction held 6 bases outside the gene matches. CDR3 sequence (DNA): TGTGCCAGCAGCTCAACTAGCGGGAGCGAATACGAGCAGTACTTC. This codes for CASSSTSGSEYEQYF.

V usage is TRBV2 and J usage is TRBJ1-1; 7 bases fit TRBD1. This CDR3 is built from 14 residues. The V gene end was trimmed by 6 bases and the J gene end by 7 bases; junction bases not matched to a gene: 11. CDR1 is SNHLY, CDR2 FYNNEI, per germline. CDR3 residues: CASRWQGDSSEAFF. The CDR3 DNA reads TGTGCCAGCAGATGGCAGGGGGATTCGAGTGAAGCTTTCTTT.

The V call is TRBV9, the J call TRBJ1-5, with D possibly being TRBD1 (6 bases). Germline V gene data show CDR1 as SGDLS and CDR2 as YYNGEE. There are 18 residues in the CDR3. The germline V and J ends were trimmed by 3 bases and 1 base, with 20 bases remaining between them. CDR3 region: CASSADHRAGESNQPQHF. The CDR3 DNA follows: TGTGCCAGCAGCGCCGATCACAGGGCAGGCGAAAGCAATCAGCCCCAGCATTTT.

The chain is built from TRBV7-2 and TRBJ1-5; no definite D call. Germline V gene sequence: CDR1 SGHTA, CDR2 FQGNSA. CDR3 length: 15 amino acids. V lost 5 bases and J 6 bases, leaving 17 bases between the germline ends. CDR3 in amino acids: CASSPVAITGQPQHF. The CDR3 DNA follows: TGTGCCAGCAGCCCGGTCGCGATTACGGGTCAGCCCCAGCATTTT.